A single sample is the source of the 21 T cell receptor beta chains below, sequenced in a study of blood T cells in healthy people across ages. Primed by a sample-barcoded 5' primer and a J-beta primer mix, a second PCR proceeded for 7 to 11 cycles. TCRdb reprocessed the 5' RACE reads via MiXCR and lists one record per CDR3 protein. Seen here are about 1.8 million distinct CDR3 sequences, around half observed once, and the top ten hold 2.1%. Sequencing was done on a sample of blood. These receptors were taken from a woman aged 40 to 50 in good health.

This CDR3 reads CASSVDPPSGQKDTQYF. The CDR3 bases are TGTGCCAGCAGCGTAGACCCCCCCAGCGGTCAGAAAGATACGCAGTATTTT. J is TRBJ2-3 and V is TRBV9; possibly TRBD2 for D (5 bases). Trimming stripped 0 bases from V and 5 bases from J, with 19 bases between. This CDR3 comprises 17 residues. Looked up from germline, CDR1 is SGDLS and CDR2 is YYNGEE.

The J gene is TRBJ2-7, the V gene TRBV10-1; 7 positions agree with TRBD2. Per germline, CDR1 WNHNN and CDR2 SYGVQD (reference sequence). This CDR3 is 19 amino acids long. Trimming at V came to 5 bases and at J to 1 base, leaving 20 bases not matched to a gene. CDR3 region: CASSFPPLAGGFCSYEQYF. In nucleotides, the CDR3 is TGCGCCAGCAGTTTTCCCCCCCTTGCCGGGGGGTTCTGTTCCTACGAGCAGTACTTC.

This clonotype was seen ten or more times. This sequence joins TRBV5-1 and TRBJ1-2, with D hard to call. Looked up from germline, CDR1 is SGHRS and CDR2 is YFSETQ. The CDR3 is 13 residues long. The V end was cut by 0 bases, the J end by 8 bases, with 11 bases between. The CDR3 here is CASSLDEGSGYTF. For the CDR3, the DNA is TGCGCCAGCAGCTTGGATGAAGGGTCCGGCTACACCTTC. Full variable domain (rest looked up from reference TRBV5-1 and TRBJ1-2): KAGVTQTPRYLIKTRGQQVTLSCSPISGHRSVSWYQQTPGQGLQFLFEYFSETQRNKGNFPGRFSGRQFSNSRSEMNVSTLELGDSALYLCASSLDEGSGYTFGSGTRLTVV.

The chain couples TRBV10-3 to TRBJ2-2; no reliable D call. Germline CDR1 and CDR2: ENHRY and SYGVKD. The V end was cut by 7 bases, the J end by 3 bases, with 3 bases between. This CDR3 has 11 amino acids. The CDR3 loop reads CAIMDTGELFF. Written as DNA, the CDR3 is TGTGCCATCATGGACACCGGGGAGCTGTTTTTT.

V is TRBV4-3 and J is TRBJ1-5; D is perhaps TRBD1 (6 bases). This CDR3 spans 16 amino acids. CDR1 LGHNA and CDR2 YSLEER come from the germline V gene. Trimming left V 2 bases short and J 2 bases short, with 13 bases between. Here the CDR3 DNA reads TGCGCCAGCAGCCAATTCACAGGGATTGGCAATCAGCCCCAGCATTTT. Its translation is CASSQFTGIGNQPQHF.

This clonotype occurred once. The rearrangement uses TRBV27 and TRBJ1-6, with D possibly matching TRBD1 (5 bases). CDR3 length equals 13 residues. Germline V lookup: CDR1 MNHEY, CDR2 SMNVEV (reference sequence). V gave up 4 bases and J gave up 11 bases, with 12 bases separating them. The CDR3 nucleotides read TGTGCCAGCAGTTCCAGGGAAGCGACACCCCTCCACTTT. It codes for CASSSREATPLHF.

The chain has TRBV27 and TRBJ2-2, with no clear D. The CDR3 runs 14 residues. The germline gives CDR1 MNHEY, CDR2 SMNVEV (reference sequence). V lost 3 bases and J 4 bases, leaving 9 bases between the germline ends. CDR3 residues: CASSFAGGTGELFF. The CDR3 DNA reads as TGTGCCAGCAGTTTCGCAGGTGGCACCGGGGAGCTGTTTTTT.

This clonotype was observed a handful of times. V gene TRBV28 combines with J gene TRBJ2-3; maybe TRBD2 (6 bases). Trimming removed 3 bases from V and 4 bases from J, with 8 bases in between. The CDR3 is made up of 13 amino acids. CDR1 MDHEN and CDR2 SYDVKM come from the germline V gene. The CDR3 loop reads CASSFSGADTQYF. Written as DNA, the CDR3 is TGTGCCAGCAGTTTTTCGGGGGCAGATACGCAGTATTTT.

The chain joins TRBV7-2 to TRBJ2-4, with D possibly matching TRBD1 (6 bases). From germline, CDR1 is SGHTA and CDR2 FQGNSA. There are 15 residues in the CDR3. Trimming took 4 bases from V and 1 from J, leaving 11 bases between them. CDR3 amino acids: CASSSPDRAKNIQYF. The CDR3 DNA sequence: TGTGCCAGCAGCTCGCCAGACAGGGCCAAAAACATTCAGTACTTC.

The chain is built from TRBV19 and TRBJ2-5, with 8 nucleotides matching TRBD2. Germline loops: CDR1 LNHDA, CDR2 SQIVND (reference sequence). The CDR3 has 16 residues. The ends lost 2 bases at V and 1 base at J; junction bases unmatched: 6. The CDR3 spells CASSITVRGAQETQYF. In nucleotides, the CDR3 is TGTGCCAGTAGTATAACTGTGCGGGGGGCCCAAGAGACCCAGTACTTC. Drawing the rest from reference TRBV19 and TRBJ2-5, the complete variable domain is DGGITQSPKYLFRKEGQNVTLSCEQNLNHDAMYWYRQDPGQGLRLIYYSQIVNDFQKGDIAEGYSVSREKKESFPLTVTSAQKNPTAFYLCASSITVRGAQETQYFGPGTRLLVL.

The table lists this clonotype with a few counts. The chain joins TRBV5-1 to TRBJ1-1; D remains ambiguous. Per germline, CDR1 SGHRS and CDR2 YFSETQ. The CDR3 has 11 amino acids. V was clipped by 3 bases and J by 10 bases, with 10 bases between them. The CDR3 nucleotides read TGCGCCAGCAGCTCCGGCTTTGTAGCTTTCTTT. It yields the protein CASSSGFVAFF.

The rearrangement links TRBV12-3 or TRBV12-4 to TRBJ1-2; possibly TRBD1 for D (5 bases). The CDR3 contains 12 residues. Trimming pared 2 bases from V and 8 bases from J, leaving 9 bases between. CDR3 sequence reads: CASSLMGVGYTF. The CDR3 bases are TGTGCCAGCAGTTTAATGGGGGTGGGCTACACCTTC.

This sequence joins TRBV5-6 and TRBJ2-5; the D is unclear. Germline assignment: CDR1 SGHDT and CDR2 YYEEEE. V was cut by 6 bases and J by 2 bases, with 11 bases left in between. CDR3 length: 13 amino acids. The CDR3 sequence is CASTIHQQETQYF. For the CDR3, the DNA is TGTGCCAGCACCATACATCAACAAGAGACCCAGTACTTC.

Turning to this clonotype: A read error may account for a junction end that differs from germline. The rearrangement links TRBV7-7 to TRBJ2-1; the D is unclear. This CDR3 is 16 amino acids long. The germline CDR1 and CDR2 sequences are SSHAT and FNYEAQ (reference sequence). The DNA of the CDR3 is TGTGCTAGCAGCTTAGGCCCCTCAGGAAGATTCAATGAGCAGTTCTTC. Translation: CASSLGPSGRFNEQFF.

The V and J genes are TRBV7-9 and TRBJ2-5; D is possibly TRBD2 (5 bases). CDR1 is SEHNR, CDR2 FQNEAQ, per germline (reference sequence). V shed 7 bases and J shed 0 bases, with 12 bases lying between them. This CDR3 spans 14 amino acids. DNA of the CDR3: TGTGCCAGCAAGGACGGGGAGTACCAAGAGACCCAGTACTTC. This codes for CASKDGEYQETQYF.

This clonotype was recorded a few times. The V call is TRBV6-5, the J call TRBJ2-7; D is perhaps TRBD1 (6 bases). CDR1 MNHEY and CDR2 SVGAGI come from the germline V gene. V dropped 0 bases and J dropped 4 bases, with 13 bases sitting between them. This CDR3 spans 15 amino acids. As DNA, the CDR3 is TGTGCCAGCAGTTACTCGCATAGGGGGATGTACGAGCAGTACTTC. As protein: CASSYSHRGMYEQYF.

This clonotype was counted a few times. The chain links TRBV5-6 to TRBJ2-5; D is ambiguous. V shed 0 bases and J shed 12 bases, with 9 bases lying between them. Germline lookup yields CDR1 SGHDT and CDR2 YYEEEE. There are 11 residues in the CDR3. The DNA for the CDR3 is TGTGCCAGCAGCTTGGAGGCGGTGGAGTACTTC. Residues: CASSLEAVEYF. Using reference TRBV5-6 and TRBJ2-5 for the parts outside the CDR3, the full variable domain is DAGVTQSPTHLIKTRGQQVTLRCSPKSGHDTVSWYQQALGQGPQFIFQYYEEEERQRGNFPDRFSGHQFPNYSSELNVNALLLGDSALYLCASSLEAVEYFGPGTRLLVL.

The chain links TRBV4-3 to TRBJ1-6, with a tentative D call TRBD1 (5 bases). CDR1 LGHNA and CDR2 YSLEER come from the germline V gene. The ends were cut back, 0 bases at V and 7 bases at J, with 7 bases in the middle. CDR3 length equals 14 residues. Here the CDR3 reads CASSQDDRNSPLHF. Here the CDR3 DNA reads TGCGCCAGCAGCCAAGATGACAGAAATTCACCCCTCCACTTT.

This clonotype occurred a few times. The rearrangement joins TRBV5-5 to TRBJ2-1, with D hard to call. Deletions cut 1 base from V and 3 bases from J, with 8 bases between. In germline, CDR1 is SGHKS, CDR2 YYEKEE (reference sequence). The CDR3 extends over 14 amino acids. In DNA form, the CDR3 reads TGTGCCAGCAGCTTGACGGGCCACTACAATGAGCAGTTCTTC. It yields the protein CASSLTGHYNEQFF.

The V gene is TRBV15, the J gene TRBJ1-2, with D possibly being TRBD1 (5 bases). There are 13 residues in the CDR3. CDR1 and CDR2 (germline): LNHNV, YYDKDF (reference sequence). V lost 3 bases and J lost 13, with 18 bases in between. In DNA, the CDR3 is TGTGCCACCAGCAGTCCCGGGGCCCCCTTTTGCACCTTC. As protein: CATSSPGAPFCTF.

In its sample, this clonotype was seen a few times. The V call is TRBV12-3 or TRBV12-4, the J call TRBJ2-1; D is unresolved. V was shortened by 4 bases and J by 7 bases, with 11 bases between the two germline ends. The length of the CDR3 is 13 residues. The CDR3 reads CASSWTQTNEQFF. For the CDR3, the DNA is TGTGCCAGCAGTTGGACCCAAACGAATGAGCAGTTCTTC.